The next 4 T cell receptor beta chains were all read from a single sample in a study of cytomegalovirus exposure and HLA in healthy donors. In the PCR, 60 Vbeta and 13 Jbeta primers were used. Data came from immunoSEQ multiplex PCR; TCRdb stores just in-frame clones and leaves some out. Seen here are approximately 220,000 clones, roughly 87% observed once, and the top ten hold approximately 5.7%. The sequencing sample was made of PBMCs. All receptors derive from a man aged 35-49 years in good health and CMV-seropositive.

This clone is a singleton in its sample. The rearrangement links TRBV11-2 to TRBJ2-3; 7 bases match TRBD1. The CDR3 has 14 amino acids. V lost 4 bases and J lost 4; bases outside the gene matches: 5. Per germline, CDR1 SGHAT and CDR2 FQNNGV. The CDR3 reads CASSSRTGSDTQYF. In DNA, the CDR3 is TGTGCCAGCAGCTCGCGGACAGGCTCAGATACGCAGTATTTT.

This clone was observed a single time. The V call is TRBV25-1, the J call TRBJ2-3, with TRBD2 identical over 7 bases. This CDR3 has 15 amino acids. In germline, CDR1 is MGHDK, CDR2 SYGVNS. Losses at the gene ends were 8 bases for V and 3 bases for J; bases not matched to a gene: 11. CDR3 bases: TGTGCCAGCGGGGGATGGGGCGGGAGAACAGATACGCAGTATTTT. Residues: CASGGWGGRTDTQYF.

The chain uses TRBV27 and TRBJ1-5; D is undetermined. The ends were cut back, 4 bases at V and 1 base at J, with 8 bases in the middle. Germline CDR1 reads MNHEY; CDR2 reads SMNVEV (reference sequence). The length of the CDR3 is 14 residues. CDR3 DNA sequence: TGTGCCAGCAGTTGGCGAGGGAGCAATCAGCCCCAGCATTTT. It is translated as CASSWRGSNQPQHF.

The genes are TRBV7-8 and TRBJ2-1; 10 bases fit TRBD2. Germline CDR1 and CDR2: SGHVS and FQNEAQ. The junction had 8 bases not matched to a gene; V was cut back by 1 base and J by 8 bases. This CDR3 spans 16 amino acids. CDR3: CASSLVAGGEIDEQFF. CDR3 in DNA: TGTGCCAGCAGCTTAGTAGCGGGAGGTGAGATAGATGAGCAGTTCTTC.